The entry below gives a single T cell receptor (beta chain) sequence along with its context. Its antigen is not identified. These data belong to a study of shared clonotypes between healthy human individuals. Study overall: The cohort had a couple of women and a few men, ages 18 to 49. Study findings and constraints: The represented genetic and exposure-history diversity was limited by the small number of donors.

The V end lost 4 bases, the J end lost 9 bases, and 15 bases lay between the germline ends. Germline V gene sequence: CDR1 SGHNT, CDR2 YYREEE (reference sequence). The CDR3 length is 13 residues. Some 30,000 T cell genomes, or 200 to 250 ng DNA, went into the sorted-subset replicate PCRs. The data were produced by immunoSEQ multiplex PCR, yet TCRdb's version contains in-frame clones alone and is incomplete. The sample shows 640,000 or so clones, about two thirds of them seen only once. The specimen was memory CD4+ T cells sorted from blood. The subset was: CD45RA-negative fraction. The chain uses TRBV5-4 and TRBJ2-3, with D possibly TRBD2 on 6 matching bases. The TCR was taken from a woman between 25 and 40 years old in good health. The CDR3 is CASSMPGLETQYF. In nucleotides, the CDR3 is TGTGCCAGCAGCATGCCGGGACTTGAAACGCAGTATTTT.